These 23 T cell receptor beta chains came from one sample sequenced in a study of T cell responses to AZD1222 COVID-19 vaccine. Assay: immunoSEQ multiplex PCR; the TCRdb copy retains only in-frame clones and omits some. This repertoire shows around 96,000 clones, 88% found once; its top ten account for 2.8%. The starting material was peripheral blood, obtained on day 0 of AZD1222 vaccination. Source of these receptors: an adult in good health.

This clone was counted only a few times. The chain joins TRBV6-5 to TRBJ1-4, with D unresolved. Germline CDR1 is MNHEY and CDR2 is SVGAGI. This CDR3 spans 15 amino acids. V lost 5 bases to trimming and J lost 6 bases, with 16 bases between them. CDR3 protein: CASSQVAGGHEKLFF. CDR3 nucleotide sequence: TGTGCCAGCAGTCAGGTGGCCGGCGGGCATGAAAAACTGTTTTTT.

The CDR3 loop reads CASSPWTVVEQYF. The CDR3 region has the DNA TGCGCCAGCAGCCCATGGACGGTGGTGGAGCAGTACTTC. This chain connects TRBV5-1 to TRBJ2-7; D call uncertain. V lost 4 bases to trimming and J lost 7 bases, with 15 bases between them. Looked up from germline, CDR1 is SGHRS and CDR2 is YFSETQ. The CDR3 is 13 residues long. Together with reference TRBV5-1 and TRBJ2-7, the CDR3 gives the full variable domain: KAGVTQTPRYLIKTRGQQVTLSCSPISGHRSVSWYQQTPGQGLQFLFEYFSETQRNKGNFPGRFSGRQFSNSRSEMNVSTLELGDSALYLCASSPWTVVEQYFGPGTRLTVT.

This CDR3 reads CASSLGVNTEAFF. The CDR3 nucleotides are TGTGCCAGCAGCCTCGGGGTGAACACTGAAGCTTTCTTT. The chain is built from TRBV11-3 and TRBJ1-1, with no clear D. CDR3 length: 13 residues. Germline V gives CDR1 SGHNT, CDR2 YENEEA. The ends were cut back, 5 bases at V and 0 bases at J, with 7 bases in the middle.

This sequence joins TRBV3-1 (or the pseudogene TRBV3-2) and TRBJ1-2, with TRBD1 as a possible D gene (5 bases). The CDR3 length is 16 residues. CDR1 is LGHDT and CDR2 is YNNKEL in the germline V gene (reference sequence). Trimming left V 6 bases short and J 0 bases short, with 17 bases between. CDR3 in amino acids: CASRLGGGGPNYGYTF. The CDR3 coding sequence is TGTGCCAGCAGACTCGGCGGGGGGGGACCTAACTATGGCTACACCTTC.

This clone was seen just once. The chain has TRBV5-6 and TRBJ2-7, with TRBD1 matching over 8 bases. This CDR3 spans 16 amino acids. J lost 1 base, V lost 0 bases, and 6 bases had no gene match. Germline V gene sequence: CDR1 SGHDT, CDR2 YYEEEE. The CDR3 spells CASSLVFGQGSYEQYF. Written as DNA, the CDR3 is TGTGCCAGCAGCTTGGTATTTGGACAGGGATCCTACGAGCAGTACTTC.

The chain employs TRBV10-2 and TRBJ1-4; D is undetermined. The ends were cut back, 4 bases at V and 0 bases at J, with 6 bases in the middle. Germline values: CDR1 WSHSY, CDR2 SAAADI. This CDR3 comprises 14 residues. This CDR3 is CASSGVSTNEKLFF. The CDR3 DNA reads TGCGCCAGCAGTGGGGTTTCAACTAATGAAAAACTGTTTTTT.

The V call is TRBV27, the J call TRBJ1-1, with no clear D. Germline assignment: CDR1 MNHEY and CDR2 SMNVEV (reference sequence). Trimming removed 3 bases from V and 3 bases from J, with 11 bases in between. The CDR3 runs to 14 residues. The CDR3 spells CASSFGGWDTEAFF. CDR3 coding DNA: TGTGCCAGCAGTTTCGGAGGTTGGGACACTGAAGCTTTCTTT.

With regard to this clone: This CDR3 is also generated by other DNA sequences in the sample. This chain joins TRBV6-2 or TRBV6-3 and TRBJ1-2; D is ambiguous. The germline V gene has CDR1 MNHEY and CDR2 SVGEGT. Trimming cost V 2 bases and J 4 bases, with 5 bases left between them. The CDR3 runs 12 residues. The CDR3 reads CASSYRGYGYTF. CDR3 in DNA: TGTGCCAGCAGTTACCGGGGCTATGGCTACACCTTC.

The chain combines TRBV6-5 with TRBJ2-3; TRBD2 agrees at 12 bases. CDR1 and CDR2 from the germline V gene are MNHEY and SVGAGI. Trimming took 6 bases from V and 0 from J; bases not matched to a gene: 1. The CDR3 length is 15 residues. CDR3 DNA: TGTGCCAGCAGAGGACTAGCGGGGAGCACAGATACGCAGTATTTT. Translated: CASRGLAGSTDTQYF.

This chain joins TRBV18 and TRBJ2-2, with D maybe TRBD1 (6 bases). In germline, CDR1 is KGHSH, CDR2 LQKENI. CDR3 length equals 16 residues. The V end lost 0 bases, the J end lost 1 base, and 9 bases lay between the germline ends. The CDR3 region is CASSPPDRWNTGELFF. The CDR3 bases are TGTGCCAGCTCACCACCCGACAGGTGGAACACCGGGGAGCTGTTTTTT.

This clone has a single count. The V call is TRBV5-5, the J call TRBJ1-4, with a weak D call TRBD1 (6 bases). This CDR3 has 18 residues. The V and J ends lost 2 bases and 0 bases respectively, with 17 bases between them. The germline gives CDR1 SGHKS, CDR2 YYEKEE (reference sequence). The CDR3 here is CASSFEGGHSATNEKLFF. The CDR3 coding sequence is TGTGCCAGCAGCTTCGAGGGGGGACACAGTGCAACTAATGAAAAACTGTTTTTT.

V and J are TRBV2 and TRBJ2-3, with D unresolved. This CDR3 is 10 amino acids long. V lost 3 bases to trimming and J lost 7 bases, with 2 bases between them. The V gene's germline CDR1 is SNHLY and CDR2 FYNNEI. The DNA for the CDR3 is TGTGCCAGCAGTGATTATACGCAGTATTTT. Residues: CASSDYTQYF. The complete variable domain, with remaining parts taken from reference TRBV2 and TRBJ2-3, reads EPEVTQTPSHQVTQMGQEVILRCVPISNHLYFYWYRQILGQKVEFLVSFYNNEISEKSEIFDDQFSVERPDGSNFTLKIRSTKLEDSAMYFCASSDYTQYFGPGTRLTVL.

V gene TRBV2 combines with J gene TRBJ1-4, with D unresolved. This CDR3 contains 14 residues. V lost 2 bases, J lost 5 bases, and 9 bases lay in between. Germline assignment: CDR1 SNHLY and CDR2 FYNNEI. CDR3 DNA sequence: TGTGCCAGCAGTGAACAAGGAGGGAATGAAAAACTGTTTTTT. It yields the protein CASSEQGGNEKLFF.

The chain uses TRBV11-2 and TRBJ2-5, with D tentatively TRBD1 or TRBD2 (5 bases each). The germline V gene has CDR1 SGHAT and CDR2 FQNNGV. The CDR3 runs 13 residues. Between the trimmed V and J ends, which lost 4 bases and 5 bases, there was a span of 11 bases. The CDR3 loop reads CASSSGRLETQYF. DNA for the CDR3: TGTGCCAGCAGCTCGGGACGATTGGAGACCCAGTACTTC.

V usage is TRBV18 and J usage is TRBJ1-2; D remains ambiguous. The germline V gene encodes CDR1 KGHSH and CDR2 LQKENI. The CDR3 consists of 11 residues. V was clipped by 5 bases and J by 6 bases, with 7 bases between them. The CDR3 loop reads CASSNQDGYTF. Written as DNA, the CDR3 is TGTGCCAGCTCAAACCAGGATGGCTACACCTTC.

The V call is TRBV5-1, the J call TRBJ1-4; a possible D gene is TRBD1 (5 bases). Germline V gene data show CDR1 as SGHRS and CDR2 as YFSETQ. V lost 4 bases and J 0 bases, leaving 13 bases between the germline ends. This CDR3 comprises 16 residues. The CDR3 region has the DNA TGCGCCAGCAGCGAATTCATAGGGGCAACTAATGAAAAACTGTTTTTT. Its protein product is CASSEFIGATNEKLFF.

The gene calls are TRBV12-3 or TRBV12-4 and TRBJ1-4, with D uncertain. Trimming shortened V by 8 bases and J by 0 bases, and 7 bases separated the two germline ends. The CDR3 length is 13 residues. In DNA form, the CDR3 reads TGTGCCAGCCGAGATACAACTAATGAAAAACTGTTTTTT. Translated, it gives CASRDTTNEKLFF.

This clone is a singleton in its sample. V usage is TRBV5-1 and J usage is TRBJ2-3; 10 bases are shared with TRBD1. Germline CDR1 reads SGHRS; CDR2 reads YFSETQ. CDR3 size: 15 residues. V shed 1 base and J 4 bases; nucleotides not matched to a gene: 3. The CDR3 DNA reads TGCGCCAGCAGCTTGACGACAGGGGGCGCAGATACGCAGTATTTT. This gives the protein CASSLTTGGADTQYF.

The chain combines TRBV2 with TRBJ1-6; a possible D gene is TRBD1 (5 bases). V lost 9 bases and J 7 bases, leaving 16 bases between the germline ends. The germline CDR1 and CDR2 sequences are SNHLY and FYNNEI. The CDR3 runs to 14 residues. Written as DNA, the CDR3 is TGTGCCAGAGAGTCCGGGACGGGGAATTCACCCCTCCACTTT. It specifies CARESGTGNSPLHF.

The rearrangement links TRBV30 to TRBJ1-2; D not resolved. V lost 3 bases and J lost 1, with 6 bases in between. The CDR3 runs 12 residues. Germline CDR1 GTSNPN, CDR2 SVGIG (reference sequence). The CDR3 sequence: CAWSQVNYGYTF. The CDR3 DNA is TGTGCCTGGAGCCAGGTTAACTATGGCTACACCTTC.

This chain connects TRBV18 to TRBJ2-7; 15 nucleotides align to TRBD2. This CDR3 region has 15 residues. Germline CDR1 is KGHSH and CDR2 is LQKENI. J gave up 6 bases and V 3 bases, and 3 bases lay outside the gene matches. CDR3 in amino acids: CASSPGLAGGSEQYF. The CDR3 DNA sequence: TGTGCCAGCTCACCTGGACTAGCGGGGGGGAGCGAGCAGTACTTC. The full variable domain, rest sourced from reference TRBV18 and TRBJ2-7, is NAGVMQNPRHLVRRRGQEARLRCSPMKGHSHVYWYRQLPEEGLKFMVYLQKENIIDESGMPKERFSAEFPKEGPSILRIQQVVRGDSAAYFCASSPGLAGGSEQYFGPGTRLTVT.

J is TRBJ2-3 and V is TRBV9; possibly TRBD2 for D (7 bases). The ends were cut back, 0 bases at V and 5 bases at J, with 16 bases in the middle. The CDR3 is made up of 16 amino acids. From germline, CDR1 is SGDLS and CDR2 YYNGEE. Written as DNA, the CDR3 is TGTGCCAGCAGCGTAGAGTTCGGGGGGCAGAAAGATACGCAGTATTTT. Its protein product is CASSVEFGGQKDTQYF.

The chain recombines TRBV7-2 with TRBJ1-1; D gene unclear. The CDR3 has 13 residues. Germline V gene sequence: CDR1 SGHTA, CDR2 FQGNSA. V lost 2 bases, J lost 4 bases, and 8 bases lay in between. The CDR3 protein is CASSLIEGTEAFF. Here the CDR3 DNA reads TGTGCCAGCAGCTTAATAGAGGGCACTGAAGCTTTCTTT.